Presented here are 15 T cell receptor beta chains from one specimen sequenced in a study of beta chain features in type 1 diabetes. Reverse transcription of all isolated RNA meant that expressed TCRB transcripts were sequenced. The protocol was immunoSEQ multiplex PCR, while the TCRdb copy is restricted to in-frame clones and leaves out a portion. The repertoire has 250,000 to 400,000 clones, 11% to 15% of them found once; the top ten carry approximately 6.7%. The sequenced sample was central memory CD4+ T cells from blood. Source of these receptors: a man aged 25-40 years in good health.

This clone was seen more than once but under ten times. The CDR3, as DNA: TGCGCCAGCAGCTCACAGGGGGCTGACCAAGAGACCCAGTACTTC. Translating gives CASSSQGADQETQYF. The genes are TRBV5-1 and TRBJ2-5; 9 bases line up with TRBD1. The CDR3 is 15 residues long. Trimming cost V 3 bases and J 0 bases; bases outside gene matches: 3. Germline-derived CDR1 and CDR2 are SGHRS and YFSETQ.

The V call is TRBV29-1, the J call TRBJ1-2, with D possibly matching TRBD1 (5 bases). Germline CDR1 SQVTM, CDR2 ANQGSEA. V dropped 4 bases and J dropped 5 bases, with 14 bases sitting between them. The CDR3 covers 13 residues. CDR3 region: CSVVGDRYYGYTF. The CDR3 DNA is TGCAGCGTTGTCGGTGACAGATATTATGGCTACACCTTC.

This clone was recorded many times. The chain combines TRBV14 with TRBJ1-1, with D possibly being TRBD1 (5 bases). The ends were cut back, 4 bases at V and 0 bases at J, with 12 bases in the middle. The germline V gene encodes CDR1 SGHDN and CDR2 FVKESK. The CDR3 has 15 amino acids. CDR3 in amino acids: CASSPKGLVNTEAFF. CDR3 nucleotides: TGTGCCAGCAGCCCTAAGGGACTGGTGAACACTGAAGCTTTCTTT.

The V gene is TRBV7-9, the J gene TRBJ1-1; 10 positions agree with TRBD1. Trimming removed 2 bases from V and 5 bases from J; junction bases left unmatched: 17. Looked up from germline, CDR1 is SEHNR and CDR2 is FQNEAQ (reference sequence). The CDR3 is made up of 19 amino acids. The CDR3 nucleotides read TGTGCCAGCAGCTTACTTCCAACCGACAGGGGGCCTCGGACTACTGAAGCTTTCTTT. Its protein is CASSLLPTDRGPRTTEAFF.

This clone was seen ten or more times. J is TRBJ2-7 and V is TRBV7-9; D ambiguous. There are 13 residues in the CDR3. Germline V gene sequence: CDR1 SEHNR, CDR2 FQNEAQ (reference sequence). V was cut by 2 bases and J by 3 bases, with 8 bases left in between. CDR3 coding DNA: TGTGCCAGCAGCTTACCCAGTAGCTACGAGCAGTACGTC. This sequence encodes CASSLPSSYEQYV.

This clone was seen more than once but under ten times. The chain combines TRBV27 with TRBJ2-1; D is undetermined. Germline V gives CDR1 MNHEY, CDR2 SMNVEV (reference sequence). This CDR3 spans 15 amino acids. Trimming removed 5 bases at V and 4 bases at J, with 15 bases between. Written as DNA, the CDR3 is TGTGCCAGCAGTCCTCGCAGTTTCTCTTACAATGAGCAGTTCTTC. Translating gives CASSPRSFSYNEQFF.

This clone was recorded a few times. The chain is built from TRBV29-1 and TRBJ2-7; the match to TRBD1 covers 8 bases. The CDR3 length is 13 residues. The germline V gene encodes CDR1 SQVTM and CDR2 ANQGSEA. V trimming: 5 bases; J trimming: 1 base; junction bases outside the gene matches: 4. CDR3 sequence (DNA): TGCAGCGTTTGGGACAGGAGATCCTACGAGCAGTACTTC. Its translation: CSVWDRRSYEQYF.

The genes are TRBV5-6 and TRBJ1-4, with D tentatively TRBD1 (5 bases). The V gene's germline CDR1 is SGHDT and CDR2 YYEEEE. The CDR3 has 13 amino acids. V lost 2 bases to trimming and J lost 7 bases, with 9 bases between them. This chain's CDR3 is CASSFRDGEKLFF. The CDR3 region has the DNA TGTGCCAGCAGCTTCAGGGACGGTGAAAAACTGTTTTTT.

A remark on this clone: Other DNA sequences in this specimen translate into the identical CDR3. The CDR3 DNA reads as TGTGCCAGCAGCCAGGGGGCTAGCAATCAGCCCCAGCATTTT. Protein product: CASSQGASNQPQHF. The V gene is TRBV6-5, the J gene TRBJ1-5; TRBD1 matches at 8 bases. J lost 0 bases, V lost 6 bases, and 1 base had no gene match. Germline lookup yields CDR1 MNHEY and CDR2 SVGAGI. The CDR3 has 14 amino acids.

The genes are TRBV27 and TRBJ1-1, with 7 bases lining up with TRBD1. Trimming cost V 6 bases and J 0 bases; bases outside gene matches: 13. CDR3 length: 17 amino acids. Germline CDR1 is MNHEY and CDR2 is SMNVEV (reference sequence). CDR3 loop: CASSPGPGGNMNTEAFF. The CDR3, as DNA: TGTGCCAGCAGCCCCGGGCCAGGGGGTAACATGAACACTGAAGCTTTCTTT.

This rearrangement joins TRBV5-1 to TRBJ2-3; unclear D gene. This CDR3 comprises 14 residues. Trimming took off 0 bases at V and 2 bases at J, with 7 bases between the two ends. Germline assignment: CDR1 SGHRS and CDR2 YFSETQ. The chain's CDR3 is CASSLAGDTDTQYF. The CDR3 DNA reads TGCGCCAGCAGCTTGGCCGGAGACACAGATACGCAGTATTTT.

The chain joins TRBV4-1 to TRBJ1-5, with a weak D call TRBD1 (5 bases). The CDR3 extends over 15 amino acids. V lost 0 bases and J 6 bases, leaving 12 bases between the germline ends. The germline V gene encodes CDR1 MGHRA and CDR2 YSYEKL. The CDR3 DNA reads as TGCGCCAGCAGCCAAGACCGGGGGGTTGGTCAGCCCCAGCATTTT. Translated: CASSQDRGVGQPQHF.

This clone has at least ten counts. This chain connects TRBV18 to TRBJ2-6; the D is unclear. Germline V gene lookup returns CDR1 KGHSH and CDR2 LQKENI. The length of the CDR3 is 15 residues. V was shortened by 4 bases and J by 0 bases, with 7 bases between the two germline ends. The CDR3 DNA reads as TGTGCCAGCTCACTAGGTGGCTCTGGGGCCAACGTCCTGACTTTC. It is translated as CASSLGGSGANVLTF.

The rearrangement joins TRBV6-5 to TRBJ1-2; a possible D gene is TRBD1 (5 bases). The CDR3 is 14 amino acids. Germline CDR1 is MNHEY and CDR2 is SVGAGI. Trimming took off 0 bases at V and 4 bases at J, with 9 bases between the two ends. Written as DNA, the CDR3 is TGTGCCAGCAGTTACTCGAAGGGGATCTATGGCTACACCTTC. Its protein is CASSYSKGIYGYTF.

In its sample, this clone was seen a few times. V is TRBV7-2 and J is TRBJ2-1; TRBD2 matches 12 bases. V lost 3 bases, J lost 6 bases, and 6 bases stayed unmatched. Germline CDR1 reads SGHTA; CDR2 reads FQGNSA. This CDR3 is 16 amino acids long. CDR3 protein: CASSLTSGGPPNEQFF. The CDR3 bases are TGTGCCAGCAGCTTGACTAGCGGGGGCCCTCCCAATGAGCAGTTCTTC.